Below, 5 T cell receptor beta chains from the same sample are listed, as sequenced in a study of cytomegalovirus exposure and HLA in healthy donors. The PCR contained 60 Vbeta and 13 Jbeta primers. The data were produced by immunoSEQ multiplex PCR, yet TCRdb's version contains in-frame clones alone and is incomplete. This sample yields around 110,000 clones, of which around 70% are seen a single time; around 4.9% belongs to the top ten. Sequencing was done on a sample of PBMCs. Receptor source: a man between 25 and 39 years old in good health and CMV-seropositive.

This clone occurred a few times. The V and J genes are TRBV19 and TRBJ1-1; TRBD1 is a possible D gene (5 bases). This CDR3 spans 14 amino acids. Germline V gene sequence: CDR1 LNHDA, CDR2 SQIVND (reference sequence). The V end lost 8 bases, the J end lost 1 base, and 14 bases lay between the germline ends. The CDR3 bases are TGTGCCAGTCGTAAAGGGGTGCGGAACACTGAAGCTTTCTTT. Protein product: CASRKGVRNTEAFF.

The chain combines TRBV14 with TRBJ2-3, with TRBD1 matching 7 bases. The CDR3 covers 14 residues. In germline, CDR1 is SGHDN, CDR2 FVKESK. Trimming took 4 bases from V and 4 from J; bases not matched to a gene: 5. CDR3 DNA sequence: TGTGCCAGCAGCCTTGACAGGGCAGCAGATACGCAGTATTTT. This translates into CASSLDRAADTQYF.

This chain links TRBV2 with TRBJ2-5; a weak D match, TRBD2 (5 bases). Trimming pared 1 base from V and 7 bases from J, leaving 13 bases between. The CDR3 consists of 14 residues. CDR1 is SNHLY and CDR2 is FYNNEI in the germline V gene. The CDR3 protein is CASSEVGLLGTQYF. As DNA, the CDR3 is TGTGCCAGCAGTGAAGTAGGACTTCTCGGGACCCAGTACTTC.

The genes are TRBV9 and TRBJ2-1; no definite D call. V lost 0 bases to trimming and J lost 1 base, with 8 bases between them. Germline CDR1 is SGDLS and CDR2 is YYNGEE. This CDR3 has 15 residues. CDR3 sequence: CASSVVGASYNEQFF. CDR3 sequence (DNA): TGTGCCAGCAGCGTAGTAGGAGCGTCCTACAATGAGCAGTTCTTC.

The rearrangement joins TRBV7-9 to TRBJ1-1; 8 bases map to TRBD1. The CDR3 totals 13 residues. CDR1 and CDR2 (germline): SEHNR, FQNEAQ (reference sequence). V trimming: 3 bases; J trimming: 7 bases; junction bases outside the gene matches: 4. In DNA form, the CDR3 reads TGTGCCAGCAGCTTCTCAGGGGGCAATGAAGCTTTCTTT. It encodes CASSFSGGNEAFF.